These 8 T cell receptor beta chains were all obtained from the same sample, sequenced in a study of T-cell memory formation after mild COVID-19 (dated by TCRdb to about 2021). Receptors were amplified or captured by 5' RACE. Sequencing instrument: Illumina NovaSeq 6000. The raw public data were reprocessed by TCRdb itself: fastp quality trimming at Q25, MiXCR clonotype calling, in-frame beta chains only. Identical CDR3 protein sequences are pooled into one entry, listed with their most common genes and DNA. The sample table holds 250,000 to 300,000 distinct CDR3 sequences, of which more than 15% were seen once. The leading ten clones occupy about a fifth of the sample. The sequenced sample consisted of PBMCs or a T cell subset sorted from them (not recorded which). These receptors came from a man aged 18 to 35 who had mild COVID-19 (a few samples of this study predate the infection). The sample titles of this study are shuffled in the database, so cell type and time point are left out; the donor was told from shared clones.

This chain links TRBV7-2 with TRBJ1-1; D remains unclear. V gave up 3 bases and J gave up 5 bases, with 13 bases separating them. The CDR3 loop spans 14 amino acids. In germline, CDR1 is SGHTA, CDR2 FQGNSA. The CDR3 spells CASSFVLLGTEAFF. The CDR3, as DNA: TGTGCCAGCAGCTTCGTCCTCCTGGGGACTGAAGCTTTCTTT.

This clonotype was observed once. The rearrangement uses TRBV28 and TRBJ2-3, with 7 bases fitting TRBD1. The ends lost 6 bases at V and 9 bases at J; junction bases unmatched: 15. The CDR3 contains 15 residues. The germline gives CDR1 MDHEN, CDR2 SYDVKM. This CDR3 is CASRPGQATIATQYF. CDR3 DNA: TGTGCCAGCAGACCAGGACAGGCAACTATAGCCACGCAGTATTTT.

V gene TRBV7-2 combines with J gene TRBJ1-4, with D maybe TRBD1 (5 bases). Germline CDR1 reads SGHTA; CDR2 reads FQGNSA. The germline V and J ends were trimmed by 7 bases and 6 bases, with 21 bases remaining between them. This CDR3 has 16 amino acids. The CDR3 protein is CASTYTGALSYEKLFF. CDR3 coding DNA: TGTGCCAGCACCTACACCGGGGCGTTATCTTATGAAAAACTGTTTTTT.

This clonotype was recorded a few times. The CDR3 DNA sequence: TGTGCCAGCAGCAGAACGAGACAGGGAGCTTCCTACGAGCAGTACGTC. It is translated as CASSRTRQGASYEQYV. The chain combines TRBV6-1 with TRBJ2-7, with 7 bases that match TRBD1. Germline V lookup: CDR1 MNHNS, CDR2 SASEGT. Trimming took 6 bases from V and 1 from J; bases not matched to a gene: 12. The CDR3 extends over 16 amino acids.

The chain has TRBV7-6 and TRBJ1-1, with a possible D match to TRBD1 (5 bases). CDR3 length: 17 residues. Germline-derived CDR1 and CDR2 are SGHVS and FNYEAQ. V lost 5 bases and J 3 bases, leaving 22 bases between the germline ends. Written as DNA, the CDR3 is TGTGCCAGCAGCCTCTCCCCAGCGGGGGGGACGTACACTGAAGCTTTCTTT. This gives the protein CASSLSPAGGTYTEAFF.

The sample holds a few counts of this clonotype. The chain links TRBV6-5 to TRBJ2-4; no clear D gene. The CDR3 is 13 amino acids. Trimming stripped 5 bases from V and 3 bases from J, with 8 bases between. In germline, CDR1 is MNHEY, CDR2 SVGAGI. In DNA form, the CDR3 reads TGTGCCAGCAGTCCCCGAGTCAAAAACATTCAGTACTTC. This translates into CASSPRVKNIQYF.

This clonotype was seen a handful of times. The chain carries TRBV19 and TRBJ1-5; D unclear. Trimming shortened V by 10 bases and J by 1 base, and 14 bases separated the two germline ends. The CDR3 covers 14 residues. CDR1 and CDR2 (germline): LNHDA, SQIVND (reference sequence). CDR3 loop: CATGHRGSNQPQHF. DNA of the CDR3: TGTGCCACCGGGCATAGAGGGAGCAATCAGCCCCAGCATTTT.

The sample holds a few counts of this clonotype. The rearrangement links TRBV29-1 to TRBJ2-2, with 11 bases lining up with TRBD2. V lost 4 bases to trimming and J lost 3 bases; unmatched junction nucleotides: 1. The germline V gene encodes CDR1 SQVTM and CDR2 ANQGSEA. This CDR3 spans 14 amino acids. The CDR3 nucleotides read TGCAGCGTTGTTAGCGGGGGGGACACCGGGGAGCTGTTTTTT. Translating it yields CSVVSGGDTGELFF.